The clone carrying this TCR beta chain was seen repeatedly, ten times or more. Its target is not known. The data originate from a study of Graves' ophthalmopathy and Graves' hyperthyroidism. Study overall: Peripheral blood collection took place at initial diagnosis, before any treatment. Study conclusions and caveats: With a specificity of around 77% and a sensitivity of more than 65%, the model predicted ophthalmopathy progression.

This CDR3 comprises 14 residues. V was trimmed by 10 bases and J by 2 bases, leaving 15 bases between them. The germline V gene has CDR1 LNHDA and CDR2 SQIVND (reference sequence). RNA transcripts were the template, and TCR beta CDR3 regions were amplified from them. After a first-round RT-PCR with HTBI primers, a second-round multiplex PCR was run. TCRdb processed the multiplex PCR reads anew with MiXCR; each CDR3 protein has one entry. The sample comprises 200,000 to 250,000 distinct CDR3 sequences, 20% to 25% of which are singletons, and roughly 44% rests with the top ten. Researchers turned away patients with other autoimmune diseases, uncontrolled infections, pregnancy or lactation. The PBMCs originated from more than 8 ml of fresh peripheral blood.

V gene TRBV19 combines with J gene TRBJ1-5, with no clear D. What was sequenced was peripheral blood. The sequence was obtained from a woman in her fifties or sixties with Graves' ophthalmopathy. CDR3 bases: TGTGCCACCATGCTCGAATATGGCAATCAGCCCCAGCATTTT. It translates to CATMLEYGNQPQHF.